This entry describes one T cell receptor beta chain. Its antigen is unknown. This specimen belongs to a study of shared clonotypes between healthy human individuals. Study-wide background: Three CD4 naive, three CD4 memory, two CD8 naive and one CD8 memory plate were used per donor. Study-level points and caveats: Some clonotypes were shared by all four sorted-subset donors, while others were not shared. The non-shared ones had lower generation probabilities than the shared ones.

In the study's own analysis: ImmunoSEQ junction-only sequences lacked quality scores, so their filtering differed. TCRdb's table, derived via immunoSEQ multiplex PCR, lists solely in-frame clones and lacks some. That table supplies the V and J calls and clone size; D and trimming were determined from the DNA. Of about 1.1 million clones detected, about 84% appear once; the ten largest clones hold more than 0.5%. After removal of 4 bases from V and 5 bases from J, the junction contained 11 bases not matched to a gene. CDR3 length: 15 residues. Germline V gene lookup returns CDR1 MGHRA and CDR2 YSYEKL. Researchers partitioned CD4+ cells into CD45RA+ naive and CD45RA-negative memory subsets.

The sample was memory CD4+ T cells from PBMCs. Subset given: CD45RA-negative fraction. The sequence was obtained from a man between 18 and 29 years old in good health. Some clones in this sample may be carry-over from other donors' samples. This chain uses TRBV4-1 with TRBJ2-7; 7 bases agree with TRBD2. CDR3 DNA sequence: TGCGCCAGCAGCCTCGGTGGCGGGAGTTCCGACGAGCAGTACTTC. Its protein product is CASSLGGGSSDEQYF.